The 32 T cell receptor beta chains below all came from one sample that was sequenced in a study of T cells in Graves' hyperthyroidism and ophthalmopathy (dated by TCRdb to between 2018 and 2020). Library method: multiplex PCR. Sequencing was performed on an Illumina HiSeq 2000. The TCR beta CDR3 regions were amplified from the RNA transcripts. The TCR CDR3 was subjected to a first round of RT-PCR using the HTBI primer set and the Qiagen OneStep RT-PCR kit. Using fastp at Q25 and MiXCR, TCRdb reprocessed the public reads and kept productive beta chains. Rows with one shared CDR3 protein collapse into an entry with the most common genes and DNA. Recorded for this sample are 300,000 or so distinct CDR3 sequences; about 20% of them occurred a single time. The biggest ten clones account for less than 65% of the sample. Material for sequencing was blood. The source is a woman between 50 and 59 years old with Graves' hyperthyroidism.

Concerning this clonotype: With a much larger clone just one base away, this may be a read error. The chain links TRBV24-1 to TRBJ2-1, with D perhaps matching TRBD1 (5 bases). CDR3 size: 13 residues. The germline V gene has CDR1 KGHDR and CDR2 SFDVKD. CDR3 region: CAASDAQEAQQFF. In DNA form, the CDR3 reads TGTGCCGCCAGTGACGCACAGGAAGCGCAGCAGTTCTTC.

The table lists this clonotype with many counts. The chain employs TRBV11-2 and TRBJ2-2; D gene uncertain. Germline V lookup: CDR1 SGHAT, CDR2 FQNNGV. Trimming shortened V by 6 bases and J by 0 bases, and 11 bases separated the two germline ends. The CDR3 is 15 residues long. The CDR3 DNA reads TGTGCCAGCAGACGACCGGGTCCGAACACCGGGGAGCTGTTTTTT. It yields the protein CASRRPGPNTGELFF. Variable domain in full (rest from reference TRBV11-2 and TRBJ2-2): EAGVAQSPRYKIIEKRQSVAFWCNPISGHATLYWYQQILGQGPKLLIQFQNNGVVDDSQLPKDRFSAERLKGVDSTLKIQPAKLEDSAVYLCASRRPGPNTGELFFGEGSRLTVL.

The chain is built from TRBV11-2 and TRBJ1-1, with D unclear. The CDR3 length is 12 residues. V was trimmed by 0 bases and J by 9 bases, leaving 8 bases between them. Germline loops: CDR1 SGHAT, CDR2 FQNNGV. Here the CDR3 reads CASSLDGLQAFF. CDR3 sequence (DNA): TGTGCCAGCAGCTTAGACGGGCTCCAAGCTTTCTTT. The full variable domain, rest sourced from reference TRBV11-2 and TRBJ1-1, is EAGVAQSPRYKIIEKRQSVAFWCNPISGHATLYWYQQILGQGPKLLIQFQNNGVVDDSQLPKDRFSAERLKGVDSTLKIQPAKLEDSAVYLCASSLDGLQAFFGQGTRLTVV.

This clonotype has just a few counts. The chain has TRBV5-8 and TRBJ2-2, with D unclear. Trimming removed 4 bases at V and 0 bases at J, with 16 bases between. CDR3 length equals 17 residues. Germline V gene data show CDR1 as SGHTS and CDR2 as YDEGEE. The CDR3: CASSPDLNSANTGELFF. The CDR3 bases are TGTGCCAGCAGCCCCGACCTTAATTCCGCGAACACCGGGGAGCTGTTTTTT.

At least ten counts were recorded for this clonotype. The chain links TRBV7-6 to TRBJ2-5; TRBD2 agrees at 10 bases. Germline CDR1 SGHVS, CDR2 FNYEAQ. The CDR3 loop spans 15 amino acids. Unmatched junction bases numbered 4, after V lost 3 bases and J lost 3 bases. The CDR3 coding sequence is TGTGCCAGCAGCTTTTCAGCGGGGGGGGAAGAGACCCAGTACTTC. Residues: CASSFSAGGEETQYF.

This clonotype was seen ten or more times. The chain recombines TRBV5-1 with TRBJ1-2; TRBD1 matches at 8 bases. The length of the CDR3 is 19 residues. Trimming took 4 bases from V and 4 from J; bases not matched to a gene: 21. Germline V CDR1 and CDR2: SGHRS, YFSETQ. The CDR3 coding sequence is TGCGCCAGCAGCGCCCCATCGACAGGGGAAGATGGGGTAGGCTATGGCTACACCTTC. Protein: CASSAPSTGEDGVGYGYTF.

Ten or more counts support this clonotype. The chain recombines TRBV11-2 with TRBJ2-6; D call uncertain. V lost 3 bases and J 3 bases, leaving 9 bases between the germline ends. The CDR3 covers 15 residues. CDR1 is SGHAT, CDR2 FQNNGV, per germline. CDR3 bases: TGTGCCAGCAGCTTGGGCCGGTTTGGGGCCAACGTCCTGACTTTC. Its protein product is CASSLGRFGANVLTF.

This clonotype was detected many times. The V gene is TRBV28, the J gene TRBJ1-1; D may be TRBD1 (5 bases). Per germline, CDR1 MDHEN and CDR2 SYDVKM. The CDR3 has 12 residues. V lost 4 bases and J 8 bases, leaving 11 bases between the germline ends. The CDR3 DNA is TGTGCCAGCAGTTCTCAGGGTGGGGAAGCTTTCTTT. Its translation is CASSSQGGEAFF.

This clonotype was seen many times. The CDR3 DNA follows: TGCAGTGCCCCGGGACAGGGCCTGCTCACTGAAGCTTTCTTT. The encoded protein is CSAPGQGLLTEAFF. The J gene is TRBJ1-1, the V gene TRBV20-1; 9 bases are shared with TRBD1. The ends lost 6 bases at V and 4 bases at J; junction bases unmatched: 9. CDR3 length equals 14 residues. CDR1 is DFQATT and CDR2 is SNEGSKA in the germline V gene (reference sequence).

This clonotype was seen a few times. The chain uses TRBV7-9 and TRBJ2-7; a possible D gene is TRBD1 (6 bases). CDR1 SEHNR and CDR2 FQNEAQ come from the germline V gene (reference sequence). Trimming removed 1 base from V and 0 bases from J, with 13 bases in between. The CDR3 has 16 residues. The CDR3 nucleotides read TGTGCCAGCAGCTTAGTTCGGACAGCCAGCTCCTACGAGCAGTACTTC. Its protein product is CASSLVRTASSYEQYF.

This clonotype has only one observation. This chain connects TRBV12-3 or TRBV12-4 to TRBJ2-5; D perhaps matches TRBD1 (6 bases). This CDR3 is 15 amino acids long. The V and J ends lost 7 bases and 1 base respectively, with 16 bases between them. The CDR3, as DNA: TGTGCCAGCAATCTACCGGTCAGGGGCCAAGAGACCCAGTACTTC. It codes for CASNLPVRGQETQYF.

This clonotype turned up a few times. This clone may be a read error of a much larger clone one base away. The chain carries TRBV20-1 and TRBJ2-7, with no clear D. The ends were cut back, 3 bases at V and 5 bases at J, with 8 bases in the middle. The CDR3 runs 11 residues. CDR1 DFQATT and CDR2 SNEGSKA come from the germline V gene (reference sequence). In DNA form, the CDR3 reads TGCAGTGCTAGCCCTTTGGACGAGCAGTACTTC. Translation: CSASPLDEQYF.

The chain is built from TRBV7-8 and TRBJ1-1; tentatively, D is TRBD1 (6 bases). There are 11 residues in the CDR3. V lost 4 bases and J lost 8, with 8 bases in between. CDR1 is SGHVS, CDR2 FQNEAQ, per germline. In DNA, the CDR3 is TGTGCCAGCAGCTCCAGGGGAGAAGCTTTCTTT. Translation: CASSSRGEAFF. The entire variable domain, with the rest obtained from reference TRBV7-8 and TRBJ1-1, is as follows: GAGVSQSPRYKVAKRGQDVALRCDPISGHVSLFWYQQALGQGPEFLTYFQNEAQLDKSGLPSDRFFAERPEGSVSTLKIQRTQQEDSAVYLCASSSRGEAFFGQGTRLTVV.

This clonotype was detected many times. CDR3 nucleotide sequence: TGCAGTGCTAGAGATGGGGGACAGGAACTCTATGGCTACACCTTC. Its protein product is CSARDGGQELYGYTF. The chain couples TRBV20-1 to TRBJ1-2; TRBD1 agrees at 8 bases. After removal of 0 bases from V and 4 bases from J, the junction contained 7 bases not matched to a gene. The V gene's germline CDR1 is DFQATT and CDR2 SNEGSKA (reference sequence). This CDR3 is built from 15 residues.

This clonotype was seen at least ten times. This sequence joins TRBV5-1 and TRBJ2-1; possibly TRBD2 for D (6 bases). This CDR3 comprises 15 residues. The V end was cut by 4 bases, the J end by 8 bases, with 19 bases between. Germline-derived CDR1 and CDR2 are SGHRS and YFSETQ. As DNA, the CDR3 is TGCGCCAGCAGCAGGAGCGGGCAAGGGGTGGATGAGCAGTTCTTC. This codes for CASSRSGQGVDEQFF.

V is TRBV12-3 or TRBV12-4 and J is TRBJ2-1; no firm D call. CDR3 size: 13 residues. With 10 bases removed from V and 5 bases from J, the gap between germline ends came to 15 bases. The CDR3 protein is CANALSQNNEQFF. In DNA, the CDR3 is TGTGCCAACGCCTTATCACAAAACAATGAGCAGTTCTTC.

The rearrangement links TRBV5-6 to TRBJ2-3, with a possible D match to TRBD1 (6 bases). Deletions cut 4 bases from V and 2 bases from J, with 14 bases between. The CDR3 runs 15 residues. Germline V CDR1 and CDR2: SGHDT, YYEEEE. The CDR3 DNA follows: TGTGCCAGCAGCGCCTGGACAGCCTACACAGATACGCAGTATTTT. Translation: CASSAWTAYTDTQYF. The full variable domain, rest sourced from reference TRBV5-6 and TRBJ2-3, is DAGVTQSPTHLIKTRGQQVTLRCSPKSGHDTVSWYQQALGQGPQFIFQYYEEEERQRGNFPDRFSGHQFPNYSSELNVNALLLGDSALYLCASSAWTAYTDTQYFGPGTRLTVL.

This clonotype was seen a handful of times. V is TRBV6-2 or TRBV6-3 and J is TRBJ2-3; 8 nucleotides line up with TRBD2. J was trimmed by 2 bases and V by 5 bases; bases with no gene match: 9. Germline CDR1 reads MNHEY; CDR2 reads SVGEGT. This CDR3 contains 16 residues. The CDR3 spells CASSAMAGGLTDTQYF. The DNA of the CDR3 is TGTGCCAGCAGTGCGATGGCGGGGGGACTCACAGATACGCAGTATTTT.

The CDR3 nucleotides are TGTGCCAGTATCCCAGACAGCGAGGCGGGATATGGCTACACCTTC. Protein: CASIPDSEAGYGYTF. V and J are TRBV19 and TRBJ1-2; D is possibly TRBD1 (5 bases). V dropped 7 bases and J dropped 5 bases, with 20 bases sitting between them. This CDR3 region has 15 residues. CDR1 and CDR2 from the germline V gene are LNHDA and SQIVND (reference sequence).

The chain is built from TRBV11-2 and TRBJ1-1; the D is unclear. CDR1 and CDR2 from the germline V gene are SGHAT and FQNNGV. The CDR3 has 11 residues. Trimming shortened V by 4 bases and J by 7 bases, and 7 bases separated the two germline ends. The CDR3 nucleotides read TGTGCCAGCAGCTCTGGGAGTGAAGCTTTCTTT. Translating gives CASSSGSEAFF.

This clonotype appeared a few times. The junction departs from the called germline gene at one end, perhaps through a read error. DNA for the CDR3: TGTGCTAGCAGCTCCGGACTAGCGGGGGATTGGGATGAGCAGTTCTTC. Protein: CASSSGLAGDWDEQFF. The V call is TRBV7-7, the J call TRBJ2-1; 13 bases are a match to TRBD2. Germline V gene sequence: CDR1 SSHAT, CDR2 FNYEAQ (reference sequence). CDR3 length: 16 residues. Full variable domain (outside the CDR3, taken from reference TRBV7-7 and TRBJ2-1): GAGVSQSPRYKVTKRGQDVTLRCDPISSHATLYWYQQALGQGPEFLTYFNYEAQPDKSGLPSDRFSAERPEGSISTLTIQRTEQRDSAMYRCASSSGLAGDWDEQFFGPGTRLTVL.

The chain uses TRBV5-6 and TRBJ1-4; D gene unclear. The germline V gene has CDR1 SGHDT and CDR2 YYEEEE. The V and J ends lost 1 base and 8 bases respectively, with 9 bases between them. This CDR3 contains 13 residues. CDR3 in DNA: TGTGCCAGCAGCTTGTCTCAGGTGGAAAAACTGTTTTTT. Its translation: CASSLSQVEKLFF.

V usage is TRBV12-3 or TRBV12-4 and J usage is TRBJ2-2, with D uncertain. Trimming removed 2 bases at V and 4 bases at J, with 8 bases between. The CDR3 totals 14 residues. The CDR3 coding sequence is TGTGCCAGCAGTTTATTACCGAGCACCGGGGAGCTGTTTTTT. This sequence encodes CASSLLPSTGELFF.

The chain employs TRBV28 and TRBJ2-5; tentative D call: TRBD1 (6 bases). In germline, CDR1 is MDHEN, CDR2 SYDVKM. V lost 6 bases to trimming and J lost 1 base, with 9 bases between them. The CDR3 is 13 residues long. The CDR3 is CASRLGGQETQYF. The CDR3 nucleotides read TGTGCCAGCAGGCTAGGGGGCCAAGAGACCCAGTACTTC.

The chain uses TRBV9 and TRBJ2-6, with D maybe TRBD2 (6 bases). V lost 3 bases to trimming and J lost 9 bases, with 19 bases between them. The CDR3 is made up of 16 amino acids. Germline V gene lookup returns CDR1 SGDLS and CDR2 YYNGEE. CDR3 amino acids: CASSGGGASPLNVLTF. Written as DNA, the CDR3 is TGTGCCAGCAGCGGGGGCGGGGCCTCACCCCTCAACGTCCTGACTTTC.

The CDR3 is CASSATGLDYEQYF. The DNA for the CDR3 is TGTGCCAGCAGCGCCACGGGACTAGATTACGAGCAGTACTTC. The J gene is TRBJ2-7, the V gene TRBV7-2, with 8 bases aligning to TRBD2. Germline V gene sequence: CDR1 SGHTA, CDR2 FQGNSA. Trimming took 5 bases from V and 4 from J; bases not matched to a gene: 7. This CDR3 is 14 amino acids long.

This clonotype showed up just a few times. The rearrangement joins TRBV20-1 to TRBJ2-7; D is ambiguous. V dropped 6 bases and J dropped 3 bases, with 15 bases sitting between them. Germline values: CDR1 DFQATT, CDR2 SNEGSKA (reference sequence). This CDR3 has 13 residues. The CDR3 protein is CSATPGRDYEQYV. In DNA, the CDR3 is TGCAGTGCAACCCCGGGCAGAGACTACGAGCAGTACGTC.

This clonotype was seen more than once but under ten times. In DNA, the CDR3 is TGTGCCTGGAGTGGGGGTCGGGCTAGCGGGAGCACAGATACGCAGTATTTT. Protein sequence: CAWSGGRASGSTDTQYF. The V gene is TRBV30, the J gene TRBJ2-3, with 8 positions matching TRBD2. The CDR3 totals 17 residues. The V segment lost 1 base and the J segment 0 bases; nucleotides outside the gene matches: 9. CDR1 and CDR2 (germline): GTSNPN, SVGIG (reference sequence).

This clonotype was seen many times. V is TRBV28 and J is TRBJ2-7; 7 bases map to TRBD1. V gave up 9 bases and J gave up 2 bases; unmatched junction bases: 7. The CDR3 is made up of 13 amino acids. The germline gives CDR1 MDHEN, CDR2 SYDVKM. CDR3 in DNA: TGTGCCAGTTTCCGGGACAGTACCTACGAGCAGTACTTC. Residues: CASFRDSTYEQYF.

This chain uses TRBV29-1 with TRBJ1-4, with 7 bases fitting TRBD1. This CDR3 contains 13 residues. V trimming: 4 bases; J trimming: 5 bases; junction bases outside the gene matches: 4. CDR1 and CDR2 from the germline V gene are SQVTM and ANQGSEA. CDR3 in amino acids: CSVGDRRNEKLFF. The CDR3 DNA is TGCAGCGTTGGGGACAGAAGAAATGAAAAACTGTTTTTT.

Of note for this clonotype: One end of the junction does not line up with germline, which may come from a read error. This chain links TRBV27 with TRBJ2-5, with a possible D match to TRBD2 (5 bases). Germline assignment: CDR1 MNHEY and CDR2 SMNVEV (reference sequence). CDR3 length: 8 residues. CDR3 loop: CASTAGDF. As DNA, the CDR3 is TGTGCCAGCACCGCCGGGGACTTC.

This clonotype occurred many times. The chain recombines TRBV5-1 with TRBJ2-7; D may be TRBD1 (6 bases). Trimming took 4 bases from V and 3 from J, leaving 14 bases between them. Germline CDR1 is SGHRS and CDR2 is YFSETQ. The length of the CDR3 is 14 residues. The CDR3 coding sequence is TGCGCCAGCAGCCCAGGGGCATCACTCTACGAGCAGTACTTC. It encodes CASSPGASLYEQYF.